The clone carrying this T cell receptor beta chain was counted a few times. Its antigen remains unidentified. This record belongs to a study of CD8+ T cells in alopecia areata. The wider study: Tofacitinib administration to treated patients was oral, at 5 to 10 mg twice daily. Points from the study as a whole: Scalp specimens additionally yield sequences from normal skin's resident alphabeta T cells.

V shed 2 bases, J shed 0 bases, and the junction held 11 bases outside the gene matches. The germline V gene has CDR1 GTSNPN and CDR2 SVGIG (reference sequence). This CDR3 has 17 amino acids. Treatment noted: oral pan-JAK inhibitor, 5-10 mg twice daily. It was from alopecia areata patients that lesional scalp punch biopsies and peripheral blood were collected. Reverse transcription of extracted RNA yielded cDNA, which provided the sequencing template. The repertoire was sequenced with immunoSEQ multiplex PCR; TCRdb's copy has only in-frame clones and lacks some. The sample consists of 70,000 or so clones, roughly 28% of them appearing once.

The chain couples TRBV30 to TRBJ2-3, with 7 bases that match TRBD1. This sequence was found in a human donor with alopecia areata. The sequencing here drew on CD8+ T cells sorted from blood, taken at week 4, from a patient treated with tofacitinib. CDR3 bases: TGTGCCTGGAGTCTCCCAGGGACAGACCCTAGCACAGATACGCAGTATTTT. Its translation is CAWSLPGTDPSTDTQYF.